One sample yielded the 7 T cell receptor beta chains listed below, sequenced in a study of control samples from healthy donors and cancer patients. Only in-frame clones appear in the TCRdb table, and some are missing; sequencing was by immunoSEQ multiplex PCR. The sample lists some 76,000 clones, just under 90% occurring once. The sample was PBMCs. These receptors were taken from a man aged 55 to 70 with lung cancer.

This rearrangement joins TRBV9 to TRBJ2-1, with D hard to call. The CDR3 has 15 residues. V was cut by 2 bases and J by 4 bases, with 13 bases left in between. Germline V gene sequence: CDR1 SGDLS, CDR2 YYNGEE. For the CDR3, the DNA is TGTGCCAGCAGCGTGGTGCCTACCCTATACAATGAGCAGTTCTTC. Encoded protein: CASSVVPTLYNEQFF.

As concerns this clone: The same CDR3 also results from other DNA sequences found in this sample. V gene TRBV5-1 combines with J gene TRBJ2-3; D gene ambiguous. The V end was cut by 3 bases, the J end by 0 bases, with 8 bases between. The germline V gene encodes CDR1 SGHRS and CDR2 YFSETQ. The CDR3 loop spans 14 amino acids. The CDR3 DNA is TGCGCCAGCAGCTCAGGCGTTAGCACAGATACGCAGTATTTT. Translation: CASSSGVSTDTQYF.

The chain uses TRBV27 and TRBJ1-2, with 11 bases lining up with TRBD1. Trimming took 5 bases from V and 0 from J; bases not matched to a gene: 5. Germline-derived CDR1 and CDR2 are MNHEY and SMNVEV (reference sequence). CDR3 length: 16 amino acids. CDR3 coding DNA: TGTGCCAGCAGTCCGGGACAGGGGGTGGCTAACTATGGCTACACCTTC. Translated, it gives CASSPGQGVANYGYTF.

The gene calls are TRBV6-2 or TRBV6-3 and TRBJ1-1, with D maybe TRBD1 (6 bases). This CDR3 has 13 residues. V gave up 2 bases and J gave up 5 bases, with 9 bases separating them. Per germline, CDR1 MNHEY and CDR2 SVGEGT. CDR3 region: CASSYIQGTEAFF. The CDR3 coding sequence is TGTGCCAGCAGTTACATCCAGGGGACTGAAGCTTTCTTT.

The gene calls are TRBV2 and TRBJ2-1; D uncertain. Trimming stripped 4 bases from V and 6 bases from J, with 13 bases between. CDR1 is SNHLY, CDR2 FYNNEI, per germline. CDR3 length: 14 amino acids. CDR3 nucleotide sequence: TGTGCCAGCAGTGTAAGCCTTAACATCAATGAGCAGTTCTTC. Protein product: CASSVSLNINEQFF.

This clone was observed a handful of times. This chain links TRBV18 with TRBJ1-1, with 9 bases fitting TRBD1. Germline V gene sequence: CDR1 KGHSH, CDR2 LQKENI. The CDR3 is 15 residues long. With 6 bases clipped from V and 4 bases from J, the junction kept 9 bases outside the gene matches. Here the CDR3 reads CASSGQGGSGTEAFF. The CDR3 bases are TGTGCCAGCTCGGGACAGGGAGGTTCGGGCACTGAAGCTTTCTTT.

V is TRBV3-1 (or the pseudogene TRBV3-2) and J is TRBJ2-5; 7 positions match TRBD2. CDR1 and CDR2 from the germline V gene are LGHDT and YNNKEL (reference sequence). V dropped 4 bases and J dropped 1; count of bases not matched to a gene: 6. CDR3 length: 15 residues. CDR3 region: CASSLPPSGQETQYF. The CDR3 DNA reads TGTGCCAGCAGCCTACCACCTAGCGGCCAAGAGACCCAGTACTTC.